These 21 T cell receptor beta chains were sequenced from one sample in a study of T cell changes during pregnancy in multiple sclerosis. Sequenced by immunoSEQ multiplex PCR; TCRdb stores in-frame clones only, minus some. Here the sample spans around 66,000 clones, 90% to 95% being singletons. This material consisted of peripheral blood, taken after pregnancy. The receptors derive from a female donor in good health, enrolled as a control in a pregnancy study.

This chain's CDR3 is CASSLIGQGDGYTF. The CDR3 DNA reads TGTGCCAGCAGCCTTATAGGACAGGGTGATGGCTACACCTTC. The rearrangement joins TRBV6-1 to TRBJ1-2; 8 bases match TRBD1. The germline V gene encodes CDR1 MNHNS and CDR2 SASEGT. The CDR3 extends over 14 amino acids. V was clipped by 6 bases and J by 6 bases; unmatched bases: 9.

The V and J genes are TRBV9 and TRBJ2-7; a weak D match, TRBD1 (6 bases). Trimming removed 2 bases from V and 7 bases from J, with 13 bases in between. Germline V gene data show CDR1 as SGDLS and CDR2 as YYNGEE. The CDR3 runs to 13 residues. This CDR3 reads CASSVTGIGEQYF. CDR3 DNA sequence: TGTGCCAGCAGCGTTACAGGGATAGGGGAGCAGTACTTC.

V gene TRBV27 combines with J gene TRBJ1-1; the match to TRBD1 covers 11 bases. Trimming cost V 6 bases and J 4 bases; bases outside gene matches: 7. Germline CDR1 MNHEY, CDR2 SMNVEV (reference sequence). This CDR3 region has 15 residues. The CDR3 sequence: CASRRTGGAVTEAFF. DNA for the CDR3: TGTGCCAGCAGGCGGACAGGGGGCGCAGTCACTGAAGCTTTCTTT.

V gene TRBV2 combines with J gene TRBJ2-2; possible D gene TRBD1, 5 bases. The germline V gene has CDR1 SNHLY and CDR2 FYNNEI. The CDR3 length is 16 residues. V lost 7 bases, J lost 2 bases, and 17 bases lay in between. CDR3 coding DNA: TGTGCCAGCAAGGGGATTATCACAGGAAACACCGGGGAGCTGTTTTTT. Its protein product is CASKGIITGNTGELFF.

This clone came up a few times. V and J are TRBV5-8 and TRBJ1-5; D is possibly TRBD1 (5 bases). CDR1 is SGHTS, CDR2 YDEGEE, per germline. CDR3 length: 15 residues. The ends were cut back, 4 bases at V and 6 bases at J, with 17 bases in the middle. The CDR3: CASSPGVGGSQPQHF. CDR3 DNA: TGTGCCAGCAGCCCTGGTGTGGGGGGGTCTCAGCCCCAGCATTTT.

The genes are TRBV6-1 and TRBJ1-4, with unresolved D. V was cut by 1 base and J by 10 bases, with 13 bases left in between. The CDR3 has 14 residues. The germline CDR1 and CDR2 sequences are MNHNS and SASEGT. CDR3 protein: CASSEGGLARKLFF. The CDR3 nucleotides are TGTGCCAGCAGTGAAGGAGGCCTTGCACGAAAACTGTTTTTT.

This clone was seen just once. V usage is TRBV29-1 and J usage is TRBJ2-5, with D unresolved. The CDR3 covers 12 residues. From germline, CDR1 is SQVTM and CDR2 ANQGSEA. The DNA of the CDR3 is TGCGTCTTGGGCCTCAATCAAGAGACCCAGTACTTC. Amino acids: CVLGLNQETQYF.

In this sample, this clone turned up a few times. V gene TRBV5-8 combines with J gene TRBJ1-6, with 10 bases matching TRBD1. The CDR3 totals 17 residues. V lost 0 bases, J lost 9 bases, and 9 bases stayed unmatched. Germline lookup yields CDR1 SGHTS and CDR2 YDEGEE. CDR3 DNA sequence: TGTGCCAGCAGCTTGGAGGGGACAGGGGCGCATAGTTCACCCCTCCACTTT. As protein: CASSLEGTGAHSSPLHF. The full variable domain, rest sourced from reference TRBV5-8 and TRBJ1-6, is EAGVTQSPTHLIKTRGQQATLRCSPISGHTSVYWYQQALGLGLQFLLWYDEGEERNRGNFPPRFSGRQFPNYSSELNVNALELEDSALYLCASSLEGTGAHSSPLHFGNGTRLTVT.

The V gene is TRBV7-2, the J gene TRBJ2-7, with D possibly TRBD2 on 5 matching bases. Trimming stripped 7 bases from V and 5 bases from J, with 15 bases between. Germline V gene lookup returns CDR1 SGHTA and CDR2 FQGNSA. This CDR3 has 13 amino acids. This chain's CDR3 is CASMGAGPDEQYF. CDR3 nucleotide sequence: TGTGCCAGCATGGGAGCAGGTCCGGACGAGCAGTACTTC.

Only a few counts were recorded for this clone. The rearrangement uses TRBV2 and TRBJ1-2; D is ambiguous. The V and J ends lost 6 bases and 2 bases respectively, with 7 bases between them. The CDR3 totals 12 residues. Germline V gives CDR1 SNHLY, CDR2 FYNNEI. For the CDR3, the DNA is TGTGCCAGCAGGACACTGAACTATGGCTACACCTTC. Protein product: CASRTLNYGYTF.

V gene TRBV7-2 combines with J gene TRBJ2-3; 8 bases map to TRBD1. Germline V gene data show CDR1 as SGHTA and CDR2 as FQGNSA. V shed 2 bases and J 2 bases; nucleotides not matched to a gene: 6. The CDR3 consists of 16 residues. The CDR3 DNA reads as TGTGCCAGCAGCTTAAACAGGGGGACCTTCACAGATACGCAGTATTTT. Translating gives CASSLNRGTFTDTQYF. The full variable domain, its missing parts supplied by reference TRBV7-2 and TRBJ2-3, is GAGVSQSPSNKVTEKGKDVELRCDPISGHTALYWYRQSLGQGLEFLIYFQGNSAPDKSGLPSDRFSAERTGGSVSTLTIQRTQQEDSAVYLCASSLNRGTFTDTQYFGPGTRLTVL.

The chain carries TRBV7-6 and TRBJ2-5, with 8 bases matching TRBD2. V dropped 3 bases and J dropped 2; count of bases not matched to a gene: 5. From germline, CDR1 is SGHVS and CDR2 FNYEAQ. CDR3 size: 15 residues. The CDR3 DNA follows: TGTGCCAGCAGCTTTCCCGGGACTAGACAAGAGACCCAGTACTTC. The encoded protein is CASSFPGTRQETQYF.

The rearrangement links TRBV4-1 to TRBJ1-2; 7 bases are a match to TRBD1. Germline V gives CDR1 MGHRA, CDR2 YSYEKL. The CDR3 runs 17 residues. Germline trimming cut 1 base from V and 5 bases from J; bases unmatched to any gene: 13. The chain's CDR3 is CASSQAPQGQRLYGYTF. The CDR3 region has the DNA TGCGCCAGCAGCCAAGCCCCACAGGGACAGCGACTTTATGGCTACACCTTC.

The rearrangement uses TRBV5-4 and TRBJ1-1; the match to TRBD1 covers 7 bases. The trim removed 9 bases at V and 4 bases at J, leaving 12 bases unmatched. Germline assignment: CDR1 SGHNT and CDR2 YYREEE (reference sequence). This CDR3 is built from 14 residues. This chain's CDR3 is CAIRTGVAGTEAFF. DNA for the CDR3: TGTGCCATACGCACAGGGGTGGCGGGCACTGAAGCTTTCTTT.

The CDR3 region has the DNA TGTGCCAGCGGCGGGGACAGGGGACGGCCCCAGCATTTT. Its translation is CASGGDRGRPQHF. The rearrangement uses TRBV7-8 and TRBJ1-5, with TRBD1 matching 10 bases. The ends lost 8 bases at V and 9 bases at J; junction bases unmatched: 7. Germline V CDR1 and CDR2: SGHVS, FQNEAQ. This CDR3 spans 13 amino acids. Combining the CDR3 with reference TRBV7-8 and TRBJ1-5 gives the whole variable domain GAGVSQSPRYKVAKRGQDVALRCDPISGHVSLFWYQQALGQGPEFLTYFQNEAQLDKSGLPSDRFFAERPEGSVSTLKIQRTQQEDSAVYLCASGGDRGRPQHFGDGTRLSIL.

This chain uses TRBV19 with TRBJ2-7; maybe TRBD1 (6 bases). V was trimmed by 4 bases and J by 1 base, leaving 14 bases between them. The CDR3 is 15 residues long. Germline CDR1 LNHDA, CDR2 SQIVND (reference sequence). The CDR3 DNA follows: TGTGCCAGTAGTAACGGGGACACGAGTTCCTACGAGCAGTACTTC. Translating gives CASSNGDTSSYEQYF.

V and J are TRBV7-6 and TRBJ1-1; D not resolved. Germline assignment: CDR1 SGHVS and CDR2 FNYEAQ. Trimming removed 5 bases at V and 6 bases at J, with 10 bases between. This CDR3 comprises 12 residues. This CDR3 is CASSPMGAEAFF. The CDR3 DNA follows: TGTGCCAGCAGCCCCATGGGAGCTGAAGCTTTCTTT.

This clone was detected only once. This chain links TRBV5-4 with TRBJ2-3, with TRBD2 identical over 9 bases. CDR1 is SGHNT and CDR2 is YYREEE in the germline V gene (reference sequence). Trimming took 0 bases from V and 5 from J; bases not matched to a gene: 4. The CDR3 covers 15 residues. CDR3 nucleotides: TGTGCCAGCAGCTTGGCTAGCGGGGCGGTAGATACGCAGTATTTT. This sequence encodes CASSLASGAVDTQYF.

V usage is TRBV7-2 and J usage is TRBJ2-2, with D unresolved. Germline CDR1 is SGHTA and CDR2 is FQGNSA. V was clipped by 4 bases and J by 6 bases, with 9 bases between them. The CDR3 sequence is 13 residues long. The CDR3 spells CASSSSGSGELFF. The DNA for the CDR3 is TGTGCCAGCAGCTCCTCCGGGTCCGGGGAGCTGTTTTTT.

The chain recombines TRBV5-1 with TRBJ1-6, with 12 positions matching TRBD1. The CDR3 spans 17 residues. CDR1 and CDR2 from the germline V gene are SGHRS and YFSETQ. V dropped 4 bases and J dropped 10; count of bases not matched to a gene: 12. CDR3 loop: CASSNVLLGTGGSPLHF. In nucleotides, the CDR3 is TGCGCCAGCAGCAACGTGCTGTTAGGGACAGGGGGCTCACCCCTCCACTTT.

The CDR3 DNA sequence: TGCGCCAGCAGCTTAGGGGGACAGGGGGATAGAGAGACCCAGTACTTC. Protein product: CASSLGGQGDRETQYF. The chain uses TRBV5-1 and TRBJ2-5; 11 nucleotides agree with TRBD1. Germline trimming cut 2 bases from V and 4 bases from J; bases unmatched to any gene: 7. The CDR3 covers 16 residues. Germline CDR1 SGHRS, CDR2 YFSETQ.